These T cell receptor beta chains were read from a single sample in a study of regulatory T cells in long-lasting Graves disease. TCRdb reprocessed the multiplex PCR reads with MiXCR, giving one entry per CDR3 protein. The sample shows 550,000 to 600,000 distinct CDR3 sequences, roughly 16% of them seen only once. A further study also used this sample, focusing on T cells in Graves' hyperthyroidism and ophthalmopathy.

Here the sequenced sample was peripheral blood mononuclear cells (PBMCs), taken at new diagnosis, from a patient treated with antithyroid drugs. Every receptor here comes from a young man with Graves disease. The CDR3 runs from the conserved cysteine through the conserved F or W. The D gene is left open where the match is weak. For some rows the clone size is stated as once, few or many, or as a class when expanded; others skip it.

d_call	clone_size	v_call	j_call	cdr3_aa	cdr3_nt
NA	few	TRBV27	TRBJ2-6	CASSLSGVHGANVLTF	TGTGCCAGCAGTTTATCAGGGGTCCATGGGGCCAACGTCCTGACTTTC
NA	many	TRBV28	TRBJ2-7	CASSSPLLYEQYF	TGTGCCAGCAGTTCGCCGCTGCTCTACGAGCAGTACTTC
NA	NA	TRBV6-4	TRBJ1-6	CASSWRGQNSPLHF	TGTGCCAGCAGTTGGAGGGGACAAAATTCACCCCTCCACTTT
NA	NA	TRBV15	TRBJ2-7	CATRLRESSYEQYF	TGTGCCACCAGACTACGGGAGAGCTCCTACGAGCAGTACTTC
NA	many	TRBV28	TRBJ1-1	CASTSGGGPAFF	TGTGCCAGCACCTCCGGGGGGGGGCCTGCTTTCTTT
NA	few	TRBV4-1	TRBJ2-7	CASSPRGGREQYF	TGCGCCAGCAGCCCCCGTGGGGGGCGGGAGCAGTACTTC
NA	few	TRBV7-9	TRBJ1-4	CASSSTTPGNEKLFF	TGTGCCAGCAGCTCTACCACCCCAGGCAATGAAAAACTGTTTTTT
TRBD1	NA	TRBV4-1	TRBJ1-1	CASSQGDRVAFF	TGCGCCAGCAGCCAGGGGGACAGGGTGGCTTTCTTT
NA	NA	TRBV7-9	TRBJ1-4	CAGGPEGGSEKLFF	TGTGCCGGAGGCCCAGAGGGGGGGAGCGAAAAACTGTTTTTT
NA	many	TRBV5-1	TRBJ2-7	CASRGDDLDEQYF	TGCGCCAGCAGAGGAGACGACCTCGACGAGCAGTACTTC
NA	many	TRBV6-5	TRBJ2-1	CASSYRRRASYNEQFF	TGTGCCAGCAGTTACAGGCGGAGAGCCTCCTACAATGAGCAGTTCTTC
TRBD1	NA	TRBV2	TRBJ1-5	CASSLASGTGALSQHF	TGTGCCAGCAGCTTAGCCTCCGGGACAGGGGCGTTGTCCCAGCATTTT
NA	many	TRBV12-3/TRBV12-4	TRBJ1-5	CASSFRDFNQPQHF	TGTGCCAGCAGTTTTAGGGATTTTAATCAGCCCCAGCATTTT
NA	few	TRBV28	TRBJ1-5	CASSLTLVSRPSNQPQHF	TGTGCCAGCAGTTTGACCCTCGTGTCCAGGCCGAGCAATCAGCCCCAGCATTTT